Sequencing of this T cell receptor beta chain was carried out in a study of T cells expressing NK-cell markers. UMIs accompanied the 5'RACE template switching by which TCR beta cDNA was made. Reanalyzing the 5' RACE reads, TCRdb keeps one entry per CDR3 protein, without DNA. The sample shows tens of thousands of distinct CDR3 sequences, and roughly 60% sits with its ten largest clones. Regarding the study as a whole: The CD3+CD56-NKG2C+ fraction of several donors was likewise dominated by these clonotypes. HCMV specificity of expanded NKG2C+ T cell clones remained unclear.

Regarding this clonotype: Antigen: not known.

The germline V gene encodes CDR1 LNHNV and CDR2 YYDKDF (reference sequence). The CDR3 is made up of 15 amino acids. This TCR was sampled from a woman between 18 and 69 years old in good health. The rearrangement uses TRBV15 and TRBJ2-3; TCRdb's assignment of TRBD2 cannot be checked, as there is no DNA. The sample was blood T cells: a sorted CD56 or NKG2C T cell subset, CD4+ or CD8+ T cells, or bulk PBMC T cells (not recorded which). CDR3 in amino acids: CATSTERGLTDTQYF.